The clone carrying this TCR beta chain came up many times. The antigen remains undetermined. V lost 4 bases and J lost 3; bases outside the gene matches: 3. The CDR3 consists of 13 residues. CDR1 is SGHRS and CDR2 is YFSETQ in the germline V gene. TCRdb ran MiXCR on the 5' RACE reads and lists one entry per CDR3 protein. The sample contains 500,000 to 650,000 distinct CDR3 sequences, roughly 7.1% of which appear only once. The sample belongs to a study of identical twins. The study's findings and limits: Shared out-of-frame alpha sequences (those common to twins) showed excess low generation probability. Insertion counts were lower in abundant cord blood beta clonotypes, a trend that memory repertoires did not show. Donors were not followed over many years; analysis was cross-sectional.

These data were also filed under a second study, of yellow fever vaccine responses in identical twins. That source notes: It has been reported that, in twins, the vaccine T cell response seemed partly convergent and partly personalized.

This chain joins TRBV5-1 and TRBJ1-2; 7 bases are shared with TRBD1. Input material: PBMCs. The TCR was taken from a young woman in good health. This CDR3 reads CASSTQGDYGYTF. DNA for the CDR3: TGCGCCAGCAGCACCCAGGGGGACTATGGCTACACCTTC.